One and the same sample provided the 19 T cell receptor beta chains below, sequenced in a study of blood T cell repertoires in COVID-19. Measured with immunoSEQ multiplex PCR; TCRdb has only the in-frame clones, and not every one. The table shows some 200,000 clones, with 70% to 85% occurring only once. Input material: PBMCs or T cells enriched from blood (not recorded which). These receptors were taken from a woman between 40 and 50 years old with acute COVID-19.

The CDR3 is CASTEDGSPSEQFF. The DNA for the CDR3 is TGTGCCAGTACCGAAGATGGTAGCCCCAGCGAGCAGTTCTTC. This chain uses TRBV19 with TRBJ2-1, with D unclear. V was clipped by 7 bases and J by 10 bases, with 20 bases between them. The CDR3 length is 14 residues. Germline CDR1 and CDR2: LNHDA and SQIVND (reference sequence).

The chain uses TRBV19 and TRBJ1-1; perhaps TRBD1 as D (5 bases). Germline V CDR1 and CDR2: LNHDA, SQIVND (reference sequence). This CDR3 has 13 residues. V gave up 6 bases and J gave up 5 bases, with 13 bases separating them. Here the CDR3 reads CASSPGGLTEAFF. CDR3 DNA sequence: TGTGCCAGTAGCCCCGGGGGGTTAACTGAAGCTTTCTTT.

This rearrangement joins TRBV4-1 to TRBJ1-6; 11 nucleotides match TRBD1. Germline V lookup: CDR1 MGHRA, CDR2 YSYEKL. V lost 2 bases and J lost 8; bases outside the gene matches: 8. CDR3 length equals 17 residues. The CDR3: CASSQTFRDRGYSPLHF. DNA for the CDR3: TGCGCCAGCAGCCAAACTTTCCGGGACAGGGGGTATTCACCCCTCCACTTT.

V usage is TRBV28 and J usage is TRBJ1-2, with D perhaps matching TRBD1 (6 bases). V was trimmed by 6 bases and J by 6 bases, leaving 14 bases between them. The CDR3 runs to 13 residues. CDR1 and CDR2 (germline): MDHEN, SYDVKM. The CDR3 DNA reads TGTGCCAGCAGGAAGGGGGGGGAAGATGGCTACACCTTC. This encodes CASRKGGEDGYTF.

Concerning this clone: The sample contains more than one DNA sequence encoding this CDR3. This chain connects TRBV11-2 to TRBJ2-7, with a possible D match to TRBD2 (6 bases). Germline V lookup: CDR1 SGHAT, CDR2 FQNNGV. The V end lost 4 bases, the J end lost 1 base, and 8 bases lay between the germline ends. The CDR3 is made up of 13 amino acids. CDR3 protein: CASSSGESYEQYF. The CDR3 DNA follows: TGTGCCAGCAGCTCGGGAGAATCCTACGAGCAGTACTTC.

The V gene is TRBV6-2 or TRBV6-3, the J gene TRBJ1-4; no clear D. The CDR3 has 15 amino acids. CDR1 and CDR2 (germline): MNHEY, SVGEGT. Trimming left V 6 bases short and J 0 bases short, with 11 bases between. The CDR3 reads CASSQVGATNEKLFF. The CDR3 bases are TGTGCCAGCAGCCAGGTCGGAGCAACTAATGAAAAACTGTTTTTT.

The V call is TRBV9, the J call TRBJ2-1; no clear D. V was trimmed by 1 base and J by 9 bases, leaving 8 bases between them. The CDR3 totals 12 residues. The germline V gene has CDR1 SGDLS and CDR2 YYNGEE. In DNA form, the CDR3 reads TGTGCCAGCAGCGTAATCTACGGTGAGCAGTTCTTC. Its translation is CASSVIYGEQFF.

This clone was counted a single time. The chain combines TRBV11-2 with TRBJ1-4; D gene ambiguous. V dropped 3 bases and J dropped 8 bases, with 13 bases sitting between them. Germline values: CDR1 SGHAT, CDR2 FQNNGV. The CDR3 has 14 residues. In nucleotides, the CDR3 is TGTGCCAGCAGCTTGAGTAACGAACGGGAAAAACTGTTTTTT. Translating gives CASSLSNEREKLFF.

The V gene is TRBV7-9, the J gene TRBJ2-7; possibly TRBD2 for D (6 bases). CDR1 SEHNR and CDR2 FQNEAQ come from the germline V gene (reference sequence). The CDR3 runs 15 residues. With 5 bases removed from V and 0 bases from J, the gap between germline ends came to 14 bases. The CDR3 reads CASSPRGSSSYEQYF. The CDR3 bases are TGTGCCAGCAGCCCCCGGGGGTCCTCCTCCTACGAGCAGTACTTC.

The rearrangement joins TRBV2 to TRBJ2-1; TRBD2 agrees at 9 bases. CDR3 length equals 15 residues. Trimming at V came to 3 bases and at J to 6 bases, leaving 6 bases not matched to a gene. The germline gives CDR1 SNHLY, CDR2 FYNNEI. CDR3 sequence: CASSESGRRLNEQFF. Here the CDR3 DNA reads TGTGCCAGCAGTGAGAGCGGGAGGCGGCTCAATGAGCAGTTCTTC. Drawing the rest from reference TRBV2 and TRBJ2-1, the complete variable domain is EPEVTQTPSHQVTQMGQEVILRCVPISNHLYFYWYRQILGQKVEFLVSFYNNEISEKSEIFDDQFSVERPDGSNFTLKIRSTKLEDSAMYFCASSESGRRLNEQFFGPGTRLTVL.

This chain links TRBV7-9 with TRBJ1-1; perhaps TRBD1 as D (6 bases). The CDR3 consists of 15 residues. Per the germline V gene, CDR1 is SEHNR and CDR2 is FQNEAQ (reference sequence). V was trimmed by 0 bases and J by 1 base, leaving 9 bases between them. CDR3 nucleotide sequence: TGTGCCAGCAGCTTAGCGGGCAGGGGGAACACTGAAGCTTTCTTT. Its protein product is CASSLAGRGNTEAFF.

The gene calls are TRBV27 and TRBJ1-1; D may be TRBD1 (5 bases). Germline V CDR1 and CDR2: MNHEY, SMNVEV (reference sequence). The CDR3 has 13 amino acids. The germline V and J ends were trimmed by 6 bases and 7 bases, with 15 bases remaining between them. In nucleotides, the CDR3 is TGTGCCAGCAGCTCCCAGGGTAGTAATGAAGCTTTCTTT. Encoded protein: CASSSQGSNEAFF.

The chain employs TRBV13 and TRBJ1-1, with D maybe TRBD1 (5 bases). Per germline, CDR1 PRHDT and CDR2 FYEKMQ (reference sequence). The CDR3 spans 16 residues. V gave up 2 bases and J gave up 1 base, with 14 bases separating them. The CDR3 sequence: CASSLIPSGGNTEAFF. DNA for the CDR3: TGTGCCAGCAGCTTAATCCCCTCCGGGGGGAACACTGAAGCTTTCTTT.

This chain joins TRBV10-2 and TRBJ1-5; 9 bases are shared with TRBD1. The CDR3 spans 13 residues. The germline V gene encodes CDR1 WSHSY and CDR2 SAAADI. With 10 bases clipped from V and 7 bases from J, the junction kept 8 bases outside the gene matches. The CDR3 DNA reads as TGCGCCACCAAGGGACAGGGAGGGCAGCCCCAGCATTTT. As protein: CATKGQGGQPQHF.

The chain links TRBV9 to TRBJ1-6, with a possible D match to TRBD1 (6 bases). Looked up from germline, CDR1 is SGDLS and CDR2 is YYNGEE. V lost 0 bases and J lost 7, with 14 bases in between. This CDR3 has 16 residues. Here the CDR3 reads CASSVGSGAGNSPLHF. CDR3 coding DNA: TGTGCCAGCAGCGTAGGGTCAGGGGCAGGAAATTCACCCCTCCACTTT.

The chain recombines TRBV4-1 with TRBJ1-1; TRBD1 aligns across 7 bases. J lost 5 bases, V lost 3 bases, and 9 bases had no gene match. The CDR3 is 15 amino acids. The germline gives CDR1 MGHRA, CDR2 YSYEKL. CDR3 coding DNA: TGCGCCAGCAGCCAGGCTTACAGGGGAACTACTGAAGCTTTCTTT. Translated, it gives CASSQAYRGTTEAFF.

The chain uses TRBV14 and TRBJ1-2, with a possible D match to TRBD1 (6 bases). V was shortened by 1 base and J by 2 bases, with 14 bases between the two germline ends. This CDR3 contains 16 residues. Germline CDR1 reads SGHDN; CDR2 reads FVKESK. The CDR3 region is CASSQGGQIANYGYTF. The CDR3 DNA is TGTGCCAGCAGCCAAGGGGGGCAGATCGCGAACTATGGCTACACCTTC. The full variable domain, its missing parts supplied by reference TRBV14 and TRBJ1-2, is EAGVTQFPSHSVIEKGQTVTLRCDPISGHDNLYWYRRVMGKEIKFLLHFVKESKQDESGMPNNRFLAERTGGTYSTLKVQPAELEDSGVYFCASSQGGQIANYGYTFGSGTRLTVV.

The chain has TRBV28 and TRBJ1-2; 12 nucleotides agree with TRBD1. Germline CDR1 is MDHEN and CDR2 is SYDVKM. The CDR3 is 15 residues long. V shed 7 bases, J shed 8 bases, and the junction held 11 bases outside the gene matches. CDR3 sequence reads: CASKGGTGGMGGYTF. The CDR3 DNA is TGTGCCAGCAAAGGTGGGACAGGGGGCATGGGCGGCTACACCTTC.

The chain employs TRBV5-5 and TRBJ2-7; no clear D gene. This CDR3 region has 14 residues. V was shortened by 0 bases and J by 3 bases, with 10 bases between the two germline ends. Germline lookup yields CDR1 SGHKS and CDR2 YYEKEE (reference sequence). CDR3 nucleotides: TGTGCCAGCAGCTTGGTGCAGGCCGACTACGAGCAGTACTTC. It encodes CASSLVQADYEQYF.